Listed below are T cell receptor beta chains from one sample, sequenced in a study of shared clonotypes between healthy human individuals. Profiled with immunoSEQ multiplex PCR; TCRdb holds only in-frame clones, not every one. The sample contains more than 2,000,000 clones, over 85% of which appear only once. Specimen: naive CD4+ T cells sorted from blood. These receptors were taken from a man younger than 35 in good health. Each CDR3 is given with its conserved first and last residue. The D gene is left open where the match is weak. Not every row has a clone size; where given, it reads once, few, many or a size class.

V	size	D	J	CDR3	DNA
TRBV7-2	NA	NA	TRBJ1-6	CASSLAEGTNSPLHF	TGTGCCAGCAGCTTAGCGGAAGGGACAAATTCACCCCTCCACTTT
TRBV7-8	NA	TRBD1	TRBJ1-5	CASSLAGTGTGAGKPQHF	TGTGCCAGCAGCTTAGCGGGGACCGGGACAGGGGCGGGGAAGCCCCAGCATTTT
TRBV6-1	NA	NA	TRBJ1-5	CASSEARGGMRGNQPQHF	TGTGCCAGCAGTGAAGCCCGGGGCGGCATGCGGGGCAATCAGCCCCAGCATTTT
TRBV5-1	once	NA	TRBJ2-5	CASSLDGSQETQYF	TGCGCCAGCAGCTTGGACGGGAGTCAAGAGACCCAGTACTTC
TRBV7-9	NA	TRBD2	TRBJ2-2	CASSLTSAVDTGELFF	TGTGCCAGCAGCTTAACTAGCGCCGTAGACACCGGGGAGCTGTTTTTT
TRBV5-1	NA	NA	TRBJ2-3	CASSLATSIITDTQYF	TGCGCCAGCAGCTTGGCAACTAGTATTATAACAGATACGCAGTATTTT
TRBV11-2	NA	NA	TRBJ2-7	CASSLVSRGGEQYF	TGTGCCAGCAGCTTAGTTTCGAGGGGCGGCGAGCAGTACTTC
TRBV28	NA	TRBD2	TRBJ2-1	CASSPSGGASLEQFF	TGTGCCAGCAGCCCTAGCGGGGGGGCGAGTCTTGAGCAGTTCTTC
TRBV20-1	NA	NA	TRBJ2-1	CSAQGGNEQFF	TGCAGTGCTCAAGGGGGCAATGAGCAGTTCTTC
TRBV15	NA	NA	TRBJ1-5	CATSRGPAGDQPQHF	TGTGCCACCAGCAGAGGTCCGGCAGGGGATCAGCCCCAGCATTTT
TRBV18	NA	NA	TRBJ2-7	CASSPPDGSYEQYF	TGTGCCAGCTCACCTCCGGACGGCTCCTACGAGCAGTACTTC
TRBV28	NA	NA	TRBJ1-3	CASGSGGSGNTIYF	TGTGCCAGCGGGTCTGGGGGATCAGGAAACACCATATATTTT
TRBV7-9	NA	NA	TRBJ1-1	CASSKNTDTEAFF	TGTGCCAGCAGCAAAAATACCGACACTGAAGCTTTCTTT
TRBV19	few	TRBD1	TRBJ1-5	CASSIGQDHQPQHF	TGTGCCAGTAGTATTGGACAGGACCATCAGCCCCAGCATTTT